The 24 T cell receptor beta chains below all came from one sample that was sequenced in a study of Ad26.COV2.S vaccination and SARS-CoV-2 variants. Profiled with immunoSEQ multiplex PCR; TCRdb holds only in-frame clones, not every one. The sample lists about 350,000 clones; just over 90% were seen once. Here the sequenced sample was peripheral blood, taken after recovery from COVID-19. These receptors originate from a human donor who had recovered from COVID-19.

V usage is TRBV10-3 and J usage is TRBJ2-7; D unresolved. The V gene's germline CDR1 is ENHRY and CDR2 SYGVKD. This CDR3 region has 14 residues. Trimming removed 4 bases from V and 2 bases from J, with 12 bases in between. The CDR3 region is CAISVSGEPYEQYF. The CDR3 DNA follows: TGTGCCATCAGTGTATCTGGTGAACCCTACGAGCAGTACTTC.

The genes are TRBV10-3 and TRBJ1-1, with D perhaps TRBD1 (6 bases). With 3 bases removed from V and 5 bases from J, the gap between germline ends came to 19 bases. The germline V gene encodes CDR1 ENHRY and CDR2 SYGVKD. The CDR3 totals 16 residues. Here the CDR3 DNA reads TGTGCCATCAGTGACCCCTTCGACCCCAGGGGAACTGAAGCTTTCTTT. This gives the protein CAISDPFDPRGTEAFF.

The CDR3 DNA reads TGCGCCAGCAGCCAACGAACTGGGGACACTGAAGCTTTCTTT. As protein: CASSQRTGDTEAFF. The chain has TRBV4-3 and TRBJ1-1; no clear D gene. The CDR3 extends over 14 amino acids. Trimming left V 2 bases short and J 3 bases short, with 10 bases between. The germline V gene has CDR1 LGHNA and CDR2 YSLEER.

The chain's CDR3 is CASSQDPPWTGGHEKLFF. The DNA for the CDR3 is TGTGCCAGCAGCCAAGATCCCCCGTGGACAGGGGGGCATGAAAAACTGTTTTTT. This chain connects TRBV3-1 (or the pseudogene TRBV3-2) to TRBJ1-4, with 10 positions matching TRBD1. This CDR3 is built from 18 residues. V lost 0 bases and J lost 6; bases outside the gene matches: 10. Germline loops: CDR1 LGHDT, CDR2 YNNKEL (reference sequence).

This clone was observed once. The V and J genes are TRBV2 and TRBJ1-6; 9 nucleotides align to TRBD1. V shed 4 bases, J shed 9 bases, and the junction held 1 base outside the gene matches. The CDR3 runs to 13 residues. The germline gives CDR1 SNHLY, CDR2 FYNNEI. The CDR3 sequence: CASSGQGVSPLHF. In DNA form, the CDR3 reads TGTGCCAGCAGTGGACAGGGGGTTTCACCCCTCCACTTT.

The chain couples TRBV7-2 to TRBJ1-2; TRBD1 agrees at 9 bases. The CDR3 runs to 15 residues. V shed 5 bases and J 3 bases; nucleotides not matched to a gene: 7. Germline-derived CDR1 and CDR2 are SGHTA and FQGNSA. The CDR3 bases are TGTGCCAGCAGCCCCCAACAGGGGGCACACTATGGCTACACCTTC. It is translated as CASSPQQGAHYGYTF.

The gene calls are TRBV2 and TRBJ1-5, with a possible D match to TRBD1 (6 bases). CDR1 is SNHLY and CDR2 is FYNNEI in the germline V gene. Deletions cut 3 bases from V and 3 bases from J, with 12 bases between. The length of the CDR3 is 15 residues. CDR3 DNA sequence: TGTGCCAGCAGTGATTCAGGGGATTTCAATCAGCCCCAGCATTTT. Translation gives CASSDSGDFNQPQHF. Filled out from reference TRBV2 and TRBJ1-5, the complete variable domain reads EPEVTQTPSHQVTQMGQEVILRCVPISNHLYFYWYRQILGQKVEFLVSFYNNEISEKSEIFDDQFSVERPDGSNFTLKIRSTKLEDSAMYFCASSDSGDFNQPQHFGDGTRLSIL.

The rearrangement uses TRBV19 and TRBJ1-2; D remains ambiguous. Per the germline V gene, CDR1 is LNHDA and CDR2 is SQIVND (reference sequence). This CDR3 comprises 16 residues. Trimming left V 3 bases short and J 5 bases short, with 19 bases between. The CDR3 reads CASSMNGGSRFYGYTF. CDR3 nucleotides: TGTGCCAGTAGTATGAACGGAGGAAGTCGGTTTTATGGCTACACCTTC.

A single count supports this clone. V usage is TRBV7-9 and J usage is TRBJ1-1; no definite D call. Germline CDR1 reads SEHNR; CDR2 reads FQNEAQ (reference sequence). The V end was cut by 1 base, the J end by 3 bases, with 9 bases between. The length of the CDR3 is 14 residues. DNA for the CDR3: TGTGCCAGCAGCTTAGAAACAGTGCACACTGAAGCTTTCTTT. It specifies CASSLETVHTEAFF.

V and J are TRBV29-1 and TRBJ2-5; 7 bases are shared with TRBD2. CDR3 length: 15 amino acids. Germline loops: CDR1 SQVTM, CDR2 ANQGSEA. Trimming removed 5 bases from V and 1 base from J; junction bases left unmatched: 10. The CDR3 bases are TGCAGCGTTATTTTAAGTAGCGGGCTCCAAGAGACCCAGTACTTC. Its protein product is CSVILSSGLQETQYF.

Points on this clone: A read error may account for a junction end that differs from germline. The genes are TRBV7-7 and TRBJ2-5; the D gene is possibly TRBD1 (5 bases). Germline lookup yields CDR1 SSHAT and CDR2 FNYEAQ (reference sequence). CDR3 length equals 16 residues. CDR3 region: CASSLASGRVQETQYF. As DNA, the CDR3 is TGTGCTAGCAGCTTAGCTTCGGGCAGGGTACAAGAGACCCAGTACTTC. The full variable domain, completed using reference TRBV7-7 and TRBJ2-5, is GAGVSQSPRYKVTKRGQDVTLRCDPISSHATLYWYQQALGQGPEFLTYFNYEAQPDKSGLPSDRFSAERPEGSISTLTIQRTEQRDSAMYRCASSLASGRVQETQYFGPGTRLLVL.

The V call is TRBV27, the J call TRBJ2-7; the D is unclear. CDR3 length: 15 residues. Germline values: CDR1 MNHEY, CDR2 SMNVEV (reference sequence). V gave up 1 base and J gave up 4 bases, with 14 bases separating them. CDR3 in DNA: TGTGCCAGCAGTTTATACCCCGGCGACGTTTACGAGCAGTACTTC. Translated, it gives CASSLYPGDVYEQYF.

V and J are TRBV5-1 and TRBJ1-1, with 9 bases aligning to TRBD1. V lost 1 base to trimming and J lost 4 bases; unmatched junction nucleotides: 2. CDR1 is SGHRS, CDR2 YFSETQ, per germline. There are 14 residues in the CDR3. CDR3 nucleotides: TGCGCCAGCAGCTTGAAGGGACAGGGCACTGAAGCTTTCTTT. The encoded protein is CASSLKGQGTEAFF.

V is TRBV10-3 and J is TRBJ2-2, with D maybe TRBD1 (5 bases). V lost 3 bases to trimming and J lost 1 base, with 18 bases between them. The CDR3 loop spans 18 amino acids. Germline CDR1 reads ENHRY; CDR2 reads SYGVKD. The CDR3 loop reads CAISDPAQGRGNTGELFF. The CDR3, as DNA: TGTGCCATCAGTGATCCCGCCCAGGGAAGAGGGAACACCGGGGAGCTGTTTTTT.

The chain employs TRBV19 and TRBJ2-2; 7 nucleotides align to TRBD2. From germline, CDR1 is LNHDA and CDR2 SQIVND (reference sequence). This CDR3 contains 14 residues. V lost 4 bases, J lost 6 bases, and 5 bases stayed unmatched. Here the CDR3 DNA reads TGTGCCAGTAGTACACCAGGACTAGCCGGGGAGCTGTTTTTT. Amino acid sequence: CASSTPGLAGELFF.

The rearrangement links TRBV5-4 to TRBJ1-2, with no clear D. This CDR3 region has 13 residues. V lost 1 base and J lost 3, with 7 bases in between. Germline-derived CDR1 and CDR2 are SGHNT and YYREEE (reference sequence). The CDR3 sequence: CASSLPGDYGYTF. In nucleotides, the CDR3 is TGTGCCAGCAGCTTGCCAGGAGACTATGGCTACACCTTC. The variable domain in full, with the rest retrieved from reference TRBV5-4 and TRBJ1-2, is ETGVTQSPTHLIKTRGQQVTLRCSSQSGHNTVSWYQQALGQGPQFIFQYYREEENGRGNFPPRFSGLQFPNYSSELNVNALELDDSALYLCASSLPGDYGYTFGSGTRLTVV.

The chain carries TRBV3-1 (or the pseudogene TRBV3-2) and TRBJ2-3; D unclear. The germline V gene has CDR1 LGHDT and CDR2 YNNKEL (reference sequence). CDR3 length: 15 residues. The V end was cut by 1 base, the J end by 2 bases, with 10 bases between. Here the CDR3 DNA reads TGTGCCAGCAGCCAAGCTCGTACCCTCACAGATACGCAGTATTTT. It translates to CASSQARTLTDTQYF.

The rearrangement uses TRBV29-1 and TRBJ1-2; TRBD1 is a possible D gene (6 bases). The germline CDR1 and CDR2 sequences are SQVTM and ANQGSEA. The CDR3 is made up of 12 amino acids. Between the trimmed V and J ends, which lost 3 bases and 8 bases, there was a span of 13 bases. CDR3 in DNA: TGCAGCGTTGATACAGGGCGTGAAGGCTACACCTTC. The encoded protein is CSVDTGREGYTF.

This chain joins TRBV5-1 and TRBJ1-1; TRBD1 might be the D (6 bases). The CDR3 contains 17 residues. Trimming left V 4 bases short and J 1 base short, with 20 bases between. Germline V gives CDR1 SGHRS, CDR2 YFSETQ. In DNA form, the CDR3 reads TGCGCCAGCAGCCCGAGGGGGGGGCTCGGTGCGAACACTGAAGCTTTCTTT. Its translation is CASSPRGGLGANTEAFF.

The chain recombines TRBV5-1 with TRBJ2-5, with 10 bases that match TRBD1. The CDR3 contains 15 residues. V gave up 4 bases and J gave up 2 bases; unmatched junction bases: 5. Per the germline V gene, CDR1 is SGHRS and CDR2 is YFSETQ. CDR3 amino acids: CASSTGQGWQETQYF. DNA for the CDR3: TGCGCCAGCAGCACGGGACAGGGGTGGCAAGAGACCCAGTACTTC. The full variable domain, with the rest looked up from reference TRBV5-1 and TRBJ2-5, is KAGVTQTPRYLIKTRGQQVTLSCSPISGHRSVSWYQQTPGQGLQFLFEYFSETQRNKGNFPGRFSGRQFSNSRSEMNVSTLELGDSALYLCASSTGQGWQETQYFGPGTRLLVL.

The chain couples TRBV15 to TRBJ1-2, with a weak D call TRBD1 (5 bases). Germline CDR1 and CDR2: LNHNV and YYDKDF (reference sequence). This CDR3 has 14 amino acids. The V end was cut by 0 bases, the J end by 6 bases, with 11 bases between. The CDR3 reads CATSRDRPGNGYTF. The CDR3, as DNA: TGTGCCACCAGCAGAGATCGGCCAGGGAATGGCTACACCTTC.

The chain recombines TRBV7-9 with TRBJ2-3, with D perhaps matching TRBD1 (6 bases). This CDR3 contains 14 residues. V lost 7 bases and J lost 5, with 16 bases in between. The germline gives CDR1 SEHNR, CDR2 FQNEAQ (reference sequence). The CDR3 sequence: CASTLGTRGDTQYF. The CDR3 nucleotides read TGTGCCAGCACCCTCGGGACACGGGGAGATACGCAGTATTTT.

The chain has TRBV6-1 and TRBJ2-3, with 10 bases matching TRBD2. The CDR3 is 17 residues long. Looked up from germline, CDR1 is MNHNS and CDR2 is SASEGT. V lost 4 bases to trimming and J lost 6 bases; unmatched junction nucleotides: 13. The CDR3 bases are TGTGCCAGCAGTGCATTGAGCGGGGGGGCGGTTGTGGATACGCAGTATTTT. Its translation is CASSALSGGAVVDTQYF.

The gene calls are TRBV4-1 and TRBJ2-1, with D hard to call. The V end was cut by 2 bases, the J end by 10 bases, with 6 bases between. The CDR3 is 11 amino acids. Germline V CDR1 and CDR2: MGHRA, YSYEKL. CDR3 region: CASSQRGEQFF. Written as DNA, the CDR3 is TGCGCCAGCAGCCAACGAGGAGAGCAGTTCTTC.